The 2 T cell receptor beta chains reported below all come from one sample, sequenced in a study of T cells after yellow fever vaccination. Each CDR3 protein gets one entry after TCRdb re-called the 5' RACE reads with MiXCR. The profile shows about 73,000 distinct CDR3 sequences, just under 8% of them singletons. The specimen comprised CD8+ T cells sorted from PBMCs, sampled on the day of the yellow fever booster vaccination. These receptors originate from a man younger than 40 who received the YFV17D yellow fever vaccine.

This clonotype was seen only a few times. The chain links TRBV6-2 or TRBV6-3 to TRBJ2-1; D uncertain. This CDR3 region has 11 residues. Germline lookup yields CDR1 MNHEY and CDR2 SVGEGT. Trimming took off 6 bases at V and 9 bases at J, with 9 bases between the two ends. CDR3 nucleotide sequence: TGTGCCAGCAGCCCCGCAGGTGAGCAGTTCTTC. It encodes CASSPAGEQFF.

V gene TRBV6-2 or TRBV6-3 combines with J gene TRBJ2-2; D gene ambiguous. Germline assignment: CDR1 MNHEY and CDR2 SVGEGT. This CDR3 is built from 18 residues. Trimming left V 3 bases short and J 2 bases short, with 19 bases between. CDR3 region: CASSYLRSGLPNTGELFF. DNA of the CDR3: TGTGCCAGCAGTTATCTTCGAAGTGGATTACCCAACACCGGGGAGCTGTTTTTT.